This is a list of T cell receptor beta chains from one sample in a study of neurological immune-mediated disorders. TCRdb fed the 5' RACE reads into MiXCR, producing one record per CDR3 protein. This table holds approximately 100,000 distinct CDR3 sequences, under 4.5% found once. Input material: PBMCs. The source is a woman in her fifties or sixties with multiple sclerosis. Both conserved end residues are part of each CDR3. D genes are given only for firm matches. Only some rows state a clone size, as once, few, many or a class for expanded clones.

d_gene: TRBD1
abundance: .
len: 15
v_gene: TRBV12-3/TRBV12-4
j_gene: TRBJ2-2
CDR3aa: CASSPVPRGTGELFF
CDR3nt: TGTGCCAGCAGCCCGGTCCCCAGGGGGACGGGGGAGCTGTTTTTT

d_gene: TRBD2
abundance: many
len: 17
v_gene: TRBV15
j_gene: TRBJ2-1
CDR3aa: CATSRDRGGYPYNEQFF
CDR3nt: TGTGCCACCAGCAGAGATCGGGGGGGATACCCTTACAATGAGCAGTTCTTC

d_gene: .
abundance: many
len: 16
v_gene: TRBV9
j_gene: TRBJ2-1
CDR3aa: CASSPSPKRSGPEQFF
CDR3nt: TGTGCCAGCAGCCCATCCCCCAAGAGGTCGGGGCCTGAGCAGTTCTTC

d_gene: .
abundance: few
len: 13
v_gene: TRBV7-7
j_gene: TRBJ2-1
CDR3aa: CASSPGSVNEQFF
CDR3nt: TGTGCTAGCAGCCCGGGGTCGGTCAATGAGCAGTTCTTC

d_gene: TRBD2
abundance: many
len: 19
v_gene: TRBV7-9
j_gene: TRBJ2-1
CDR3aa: CASSLDQGMSGGAYNEQFF
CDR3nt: TGTGCCAGCAGCTTAGATCAGGGGATGAGCGGGGGCGCCTACAATGAGCAGTTCTTC

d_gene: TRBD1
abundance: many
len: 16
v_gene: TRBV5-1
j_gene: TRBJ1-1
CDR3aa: CASSQRMTGGWTEAFF
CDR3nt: TGCGCCAGCTCACAACGCATGACAGGGGGGTGGACTGAAGCTTTCTTT

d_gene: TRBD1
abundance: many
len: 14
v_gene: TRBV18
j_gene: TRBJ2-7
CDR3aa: CASSPRTGQYEQYF
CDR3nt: TGTGCCAGCTCACCTAGGACAGGGCAGTACGAGCAGTACTTC

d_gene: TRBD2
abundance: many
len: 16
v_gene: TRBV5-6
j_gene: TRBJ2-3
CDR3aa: CASSSFSGGATDTQYF
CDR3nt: TGTGCCAGCAGTTCATTTAGCGGGGGGGCCACAGATACGCAGTATTTT

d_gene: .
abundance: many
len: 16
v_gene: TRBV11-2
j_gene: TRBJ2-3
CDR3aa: CATRTTRGRKTDTQYF
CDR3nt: TGTGCCACCCGAACCACCCGGGGGAGAAAGACAGATACGCAGTATTTT

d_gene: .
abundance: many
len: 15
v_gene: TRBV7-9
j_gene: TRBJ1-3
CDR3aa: CASTPSGASGNTIYF
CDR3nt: TGTGCCAGCACCCCGTCCGGGGCGAGTGGAAACACCATATATTTT

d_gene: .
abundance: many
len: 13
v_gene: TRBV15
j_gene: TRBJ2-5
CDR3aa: CATSLKGQETQYF
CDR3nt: TGTGCCACCAGTCTTAAGGGGCAAGAGACCCAGTACTTC

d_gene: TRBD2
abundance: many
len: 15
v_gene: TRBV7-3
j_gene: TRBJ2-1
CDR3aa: CASSIAGSSYNEQFF
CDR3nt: TGTGCCAGCAGCATAGCGGGCTCCTCCTACAATGAGCAGTTCTTC

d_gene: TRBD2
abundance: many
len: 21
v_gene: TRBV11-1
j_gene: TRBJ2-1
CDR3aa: CASSLPIPGLAGVSSYNEQFF
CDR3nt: TGTGCCAGCAGCCTCCCGATACCGGGACTAGCGGGGGTTAGCTCCTACAATGAGCAGTTCTTC

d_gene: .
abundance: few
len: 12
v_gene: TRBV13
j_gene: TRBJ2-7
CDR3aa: CASSLGRREQYF
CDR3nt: TGTGCCAGCAGCTTAGGCCGAAGGGAGCAGTACTTC

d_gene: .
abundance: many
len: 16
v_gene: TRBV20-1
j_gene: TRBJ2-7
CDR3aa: CSARRDSDQLYYEQYF
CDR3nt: TGCAGTGCTAGACGAGACAGCGACCAACTTTACTACGAGCAGTACTTC

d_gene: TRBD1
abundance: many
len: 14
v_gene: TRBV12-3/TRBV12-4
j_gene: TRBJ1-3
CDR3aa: CASRRQGAGDTIYF
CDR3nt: TGTGCCAGCAGGAGACAGGGTGCTGGGGACACCATATATTTT

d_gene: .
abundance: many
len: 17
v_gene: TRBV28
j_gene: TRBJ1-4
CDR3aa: CASSPGWGANDNEKLFF
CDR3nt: TGTGCCAGCAGTCCGGGTTGGGGGGCAAATGATAATGAAAAACTGTTTTTT

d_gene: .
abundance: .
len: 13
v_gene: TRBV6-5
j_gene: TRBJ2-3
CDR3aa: CATCRLRTDTQYF
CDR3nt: TGTGCCACCTGCCGACTACGCACAGATACGCAGTATTTT

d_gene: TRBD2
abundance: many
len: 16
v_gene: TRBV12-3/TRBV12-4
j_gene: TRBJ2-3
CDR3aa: CASSPKSWGGTDTQYF
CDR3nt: TGTGCCAGCAGTCCTAAATCCTGGGGGGGAACAGATACGCAGTATTTT

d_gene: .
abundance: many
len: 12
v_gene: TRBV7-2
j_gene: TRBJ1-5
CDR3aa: CASSYTYGAQHF
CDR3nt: TGTGCCAGCAGCTACACATACGGGGCCCAGCATTTT

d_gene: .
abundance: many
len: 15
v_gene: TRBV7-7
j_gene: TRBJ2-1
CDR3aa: CASSLELSSYNEQFF
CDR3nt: TGTGCTAGCAGCTTAGAACTGAGCTCCTACAATGAGCAGTTCTTC

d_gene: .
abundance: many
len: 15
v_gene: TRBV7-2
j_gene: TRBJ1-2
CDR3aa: CASSLTSGAGQGYTF
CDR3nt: TGTGCCAGCAGCTTAACATCGGGGGCGGGGCAGGGCTACACCTTC

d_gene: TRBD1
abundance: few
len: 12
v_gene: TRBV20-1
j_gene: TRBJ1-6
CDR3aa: CSAGTGTSPLHF
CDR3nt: TGCAGTGCTGGGACAGGGACCTCACCCCTCCACTTT

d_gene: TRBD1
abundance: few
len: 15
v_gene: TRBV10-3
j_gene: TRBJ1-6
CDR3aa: CANQQVRGHNSTLNF
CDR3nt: TGTGCTAACCAACAAGTCAGGGGGCATAATTCAACCCTCAACTTT

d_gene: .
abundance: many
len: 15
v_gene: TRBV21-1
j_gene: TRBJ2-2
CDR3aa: CASSKEIANTGELFF
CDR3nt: TGTGCCAGCAGCAAAGAGATTGCGAACACCGGGGAGCTGTTTTTT

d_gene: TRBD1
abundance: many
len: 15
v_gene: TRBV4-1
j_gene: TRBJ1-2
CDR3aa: CASSQGTGASYGYTF
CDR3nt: TGCGCCAGCAGCCAGGGGACAGGAGCTAGCTATGGCTACACCTTC

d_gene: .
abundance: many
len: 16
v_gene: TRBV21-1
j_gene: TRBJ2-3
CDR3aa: CASSKARTESTDTQYF
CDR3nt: TGTGCCAGCAGCAAAGCCAGGACTGAAAGCACAGATACGCAGTATTTT

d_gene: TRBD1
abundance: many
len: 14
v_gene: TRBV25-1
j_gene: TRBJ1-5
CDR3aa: CASSQTGFNQPQHF
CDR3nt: TGTGCCAGCAGCCAGACAGGGTTCAATCAGCCCCAGCATTTT

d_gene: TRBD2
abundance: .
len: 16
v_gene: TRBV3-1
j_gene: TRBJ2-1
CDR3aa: CASSRIRTSGNNEQFF
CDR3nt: TGTGCCAGCAGCCGCATTAGGACTAGCGGAAACAATGAGCAGTTCTTC

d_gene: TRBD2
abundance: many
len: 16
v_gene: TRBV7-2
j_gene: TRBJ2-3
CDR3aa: CASSYTPGGGTDTQYF
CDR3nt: TGTGCCAGCAGCTATACCCCGGGGGGGGGCACAGATACGCAGTATTTT

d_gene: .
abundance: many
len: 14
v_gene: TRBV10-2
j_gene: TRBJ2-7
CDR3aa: CASSLGRADYEQYF
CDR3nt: TGCGCCAGCAGTCTCGGTAGGGCCGACTACGAGCAGTACTTC

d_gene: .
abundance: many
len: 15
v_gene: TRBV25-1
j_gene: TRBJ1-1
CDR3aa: CASSGSLTGTTEAFF
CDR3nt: TGTGCCAGCAGTGGCTCGCTGACGGGGACCACTGAAGCTTTCTTT